This T cell receptor beta chain stems from a study of cytomegalovirus exposure and HLA in healthy donors. The PCR had 60 Vbeta and 13 Jbeta primers. Clones were read by immunoSEQ multiplex PCR, and TCRdb kept only the in-frame ones, dropping some. The data contain about 80,000 clones, 65% to 85% of them singletons. Germline-derived CDR1 and CDR2 are LNHNV and YYDKDF (reference sequence). The CDR3 runs 16 residues. Germline trimming cut 2 bases from V and 8 bases from J; bases unmatched to any gene: 12. Sequenced material: PBMCs. This chain joins TRBV15 and TRBJ1-2; TRBD1 agrees at 9 bases. This TCR derives from a woman in her thirties or forties in good health and CMV-seropositive. CDR3 sequence (DNA): TGTGCCACCAGCAGAAGGACCGGGACAGGGTTTGGCGGCTACACCTTC. The encoded protein is CATSRRTGTGFGGYTF.